This TCR beta chain originates from a study of STAT5B mutations in CD4+ large granular lymphocyte leukemia. The study's findings and limits: Main leukemic clonotypes were patient-specific, but more than 20% appeared at low frequency elsewhere.

The assay was run at survey level. In the study's own analysis: The detection floor for productive clonotype frequency was 2.59 x 10-5. Clones were read by immunoSEQ multiplex PCR, and TCRdb kept only the in-frame ones, dropping some. D and trimming were read from the DNA, whereas the V and J calls and clone size are those reported in that table. The table has 20,000 or so clones, roughly 80% seen once. V dropped 1 base and J dropped 1 base, with 4 bases sitting between them. The CDR3 runs to 13 residues. Germline-derived CDR1 and CDR2 are SGHVS and FQNEAQ. About this clone itself: The antigen remains undetermined.

Sequenced sample: CD4+ T cells from blood buffy coats. This sequence joins TRBV7-8 and TRBJ1-1; D unclear. This receptor was identified in a human donor in good health. In DNA form, the CDR3 reads TGTGCCAGCAGCTTAGAGGGGAACACTGAAGCTTTCTTT. Encoded protein: CASSLEGNTEAFF.